This TCR beta chain was captured by sequencing in a study of blood T cells in healthy people across ages. PCR was performed a second time for about 7 to 12 cycles using a sample-barcoded 5' primer and a J-beta primer mix. TCRdb ran MiXCR on the 5' RACE reads and lists one entry per CDR3 protein. This sample yields approximately 900,000 distinct CDR3 sequences, of which roughly 48% are seen a single time; around 15% belongs to the top ten. This receptor was obtained from a young man in good health. Sequenced input: blood.

The CDR3 sequence is CSARDPGTQETQYF. The DNA of the CDR3 is TGCAGTGCTAGAGATCCGGGAACCCAAGAGACCCAGTACTTC. The chain links TRBV20-1 to TRBJ2-5; D might be TRBD2 (5 bases). V was shortened by 0 bases and J by 1 base, with 9 bases between the two germline ends. Germline CDR1 DFQATT, CDR2 SNEGSKA (reference sequence). CDR3 length: 14 residues.